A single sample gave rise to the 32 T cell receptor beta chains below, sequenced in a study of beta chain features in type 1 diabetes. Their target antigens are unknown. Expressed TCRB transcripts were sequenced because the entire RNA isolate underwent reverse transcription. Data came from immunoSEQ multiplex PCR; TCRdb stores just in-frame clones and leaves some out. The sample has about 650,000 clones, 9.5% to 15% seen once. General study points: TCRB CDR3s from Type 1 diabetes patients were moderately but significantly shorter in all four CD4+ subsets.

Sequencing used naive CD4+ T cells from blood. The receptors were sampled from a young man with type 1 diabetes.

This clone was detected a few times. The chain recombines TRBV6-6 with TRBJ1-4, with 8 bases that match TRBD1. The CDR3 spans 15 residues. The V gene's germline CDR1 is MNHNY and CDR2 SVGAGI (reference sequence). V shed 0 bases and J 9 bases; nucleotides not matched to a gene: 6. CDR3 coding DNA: TGTGCCAGCAGTTACTCGACAGGGGAAGCCCAAAAACTGTTTTTT. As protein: CASSYSTGEAQKLFF.

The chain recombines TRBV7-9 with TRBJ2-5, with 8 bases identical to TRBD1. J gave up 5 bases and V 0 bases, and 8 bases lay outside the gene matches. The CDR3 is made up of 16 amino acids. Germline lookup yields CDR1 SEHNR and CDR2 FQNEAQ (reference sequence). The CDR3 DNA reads TGTGCCAGCAGCTTAGCACGGACAGGGCGGAATGAGACCCAGTACTTC. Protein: CASSLARTGRNETQYF.

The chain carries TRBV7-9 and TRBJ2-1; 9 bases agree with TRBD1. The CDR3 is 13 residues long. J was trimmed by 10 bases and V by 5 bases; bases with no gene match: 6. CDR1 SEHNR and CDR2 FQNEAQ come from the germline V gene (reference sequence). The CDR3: CASSETGGLEQFF. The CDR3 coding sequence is TGTGCCAGCAGCGAAACAGGGGGCTTGGAGCAGTTCTTC.

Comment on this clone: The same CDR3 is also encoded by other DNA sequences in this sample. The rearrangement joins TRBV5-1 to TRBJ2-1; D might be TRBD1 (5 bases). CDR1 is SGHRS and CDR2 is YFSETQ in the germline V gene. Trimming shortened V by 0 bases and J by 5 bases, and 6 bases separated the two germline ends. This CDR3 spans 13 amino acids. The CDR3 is CASSLDRNNEQFF. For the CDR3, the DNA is TGCGCCAGCAGCTTGGACAGGAACAATGAGCAGTTCTTC.

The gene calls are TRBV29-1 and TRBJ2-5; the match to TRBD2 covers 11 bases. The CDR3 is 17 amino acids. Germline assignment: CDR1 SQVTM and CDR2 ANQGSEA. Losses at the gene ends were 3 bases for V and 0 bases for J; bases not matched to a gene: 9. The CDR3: CSVEYGLAGLDQETQYF. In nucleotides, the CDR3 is TGCAGCGTTGAGTACGGACTAGCGGGCCTCGACCAAGAGACCCAGTACTTC. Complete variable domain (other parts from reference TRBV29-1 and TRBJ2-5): SAVISQKPSRDICQRGTSLTIQCQVDSQVTMMFWYRQQPGQSLTLIATANQGSEATYESGFVIDKFPISRPNLTFSTLTVSNMSPEDSSIYLCSVEYGLAGLDQETQYFGPGTRLLVL.

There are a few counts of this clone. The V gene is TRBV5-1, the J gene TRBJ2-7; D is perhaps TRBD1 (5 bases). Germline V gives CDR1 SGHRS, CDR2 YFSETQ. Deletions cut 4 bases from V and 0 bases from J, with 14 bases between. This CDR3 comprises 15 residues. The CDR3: CASSADTRSSYEQYF. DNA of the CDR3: TGCGCCAGCAGCGCGGACACTCGAAGCTCCTACGAGCAGTACTTC.

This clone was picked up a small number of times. This CDR3 reads CASSRTAGSGNTIYF. The CDR3 region has the DNA TGTGCCAGCAGCCGGACTGCCGGCTCTGGAAACACCATATATTTT. V usage is TRBV9 and J usage is TRBJ1-3; D unclear. V was trimmed by 4 bases and J by 0 bases, leaving 11 bases between them. The CDR3 runs 15 residues. Germline CDR1 and CDR2: SGDLS and YYNGEE. Full variable domain (missing parts from reference TRBV9 and TRBJ1-3): DSGVTQTPKHLITATGQRVTLRCSPRSGDLSVYWYQQSLDQGLQFLIQYYNGEERAKGNILERFSAQQFPDLHSELNLSSLELGDSALYFCASSRTAGSGNTIYFGEGSWLTVV.

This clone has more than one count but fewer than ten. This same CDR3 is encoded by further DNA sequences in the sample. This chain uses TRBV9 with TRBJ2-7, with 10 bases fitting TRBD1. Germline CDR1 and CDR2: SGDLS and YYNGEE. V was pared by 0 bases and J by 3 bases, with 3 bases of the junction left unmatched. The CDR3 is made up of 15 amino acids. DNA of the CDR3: TGTGCCAGCAGCGTAGGGGGACAGGGGTTCTACGAGCAGTACTTC. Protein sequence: CASSVGGQGFYEQYF.

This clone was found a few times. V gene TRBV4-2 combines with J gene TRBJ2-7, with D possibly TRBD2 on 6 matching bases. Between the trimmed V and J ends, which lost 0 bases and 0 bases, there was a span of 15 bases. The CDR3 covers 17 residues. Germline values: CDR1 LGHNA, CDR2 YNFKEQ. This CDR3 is CASSQDEAGRSSYEQYF. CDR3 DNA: TGTGCCAGCAGCCAAGATGAGGCGGGGAGGAGCTCCTACGAGCAGTACTTC.

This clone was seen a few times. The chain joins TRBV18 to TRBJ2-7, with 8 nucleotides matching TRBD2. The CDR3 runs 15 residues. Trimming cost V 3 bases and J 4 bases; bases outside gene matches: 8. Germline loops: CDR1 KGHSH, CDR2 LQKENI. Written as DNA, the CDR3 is TGTGCCAGCTCACCCCCGAGCAGCGGGGGTTACGAGCAGTACTTC. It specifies CASSPPSSGGYEQYF.

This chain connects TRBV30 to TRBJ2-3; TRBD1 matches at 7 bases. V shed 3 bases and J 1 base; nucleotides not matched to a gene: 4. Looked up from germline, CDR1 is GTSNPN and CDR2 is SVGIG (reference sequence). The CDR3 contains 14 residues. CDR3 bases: TGTGCCTGGAGATCCGGGACAGGCACAGATACGCAGTATTTT. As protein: CAWRSGTGTDTQYF.

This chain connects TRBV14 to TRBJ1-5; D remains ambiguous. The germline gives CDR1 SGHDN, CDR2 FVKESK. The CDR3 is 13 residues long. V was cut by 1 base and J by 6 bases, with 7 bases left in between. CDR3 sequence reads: CASSQGEAQPQHF. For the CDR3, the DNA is TGTGCCAGCAGCCAAGGGGAAGCTCAGCCCCAGCATTTT. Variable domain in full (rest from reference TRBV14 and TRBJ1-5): EAGVTQFPSHSVIEKGQTVTLRCDPISGHDNLYWYRRVMGKEIKFLLHFVKESKQDESGMPNNRFLAERTGGTYSTLKVQPAELEDSGVYFCASSQGEAQPQHFGDGTRLSIL.

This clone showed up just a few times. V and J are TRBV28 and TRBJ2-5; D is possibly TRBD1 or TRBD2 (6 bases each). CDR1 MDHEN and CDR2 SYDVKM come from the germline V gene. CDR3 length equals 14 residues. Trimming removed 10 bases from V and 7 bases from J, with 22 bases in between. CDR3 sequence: CAIGMGGPGRTQYF. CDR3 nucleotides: TGTGCCATCGGCATGGGGGGCCCCGGTCGGACCCAGTACTTC.

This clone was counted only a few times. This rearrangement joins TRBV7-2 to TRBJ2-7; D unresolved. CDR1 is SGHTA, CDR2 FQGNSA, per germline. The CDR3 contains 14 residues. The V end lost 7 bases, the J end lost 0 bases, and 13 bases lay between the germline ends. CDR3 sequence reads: CASNPRSSSYEQYF. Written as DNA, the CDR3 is TGTGCCAGCAACCCCCGGTCGAGCTCCTACGAGCAGTACTTC.

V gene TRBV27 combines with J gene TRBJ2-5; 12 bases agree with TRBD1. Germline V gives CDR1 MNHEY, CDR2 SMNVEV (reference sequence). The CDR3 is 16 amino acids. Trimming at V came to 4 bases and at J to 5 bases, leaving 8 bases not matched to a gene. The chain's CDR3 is CASSSPGTGGLETQYF. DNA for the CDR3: TGTGCCAGCAGTTCCCCCGGGACAGGGGGCTTGGAGACCCAGTACTTC.

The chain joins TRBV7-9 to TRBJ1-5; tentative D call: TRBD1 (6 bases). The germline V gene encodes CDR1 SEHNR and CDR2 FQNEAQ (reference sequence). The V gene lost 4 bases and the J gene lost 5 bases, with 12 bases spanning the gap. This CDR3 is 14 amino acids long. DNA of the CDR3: TGTGCCAGCAGCTCCTGGGACATCGATCAGCCCCAGCATTTT. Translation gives CASSSWDIDQPQHF.

In DNA, the CDR3 is TGTGCCAGCAGCCAAGATCAGGACAGGGGGCGCCATACGCAGTATTTT. Protein sequence: CASSQDQDRGRHTQYF. V usage is TRBV4-2 and J usage is TRBJ2-3, with 11 nucleotides matching TRBD1. The CDR3 extends over 16 amino acids. Germline CDR1 and CDR2: LGHNA and YNFKEQ. The V segment lost 0 bases and the J segment 7 bases; nucleotides outside the gene matches: 6.

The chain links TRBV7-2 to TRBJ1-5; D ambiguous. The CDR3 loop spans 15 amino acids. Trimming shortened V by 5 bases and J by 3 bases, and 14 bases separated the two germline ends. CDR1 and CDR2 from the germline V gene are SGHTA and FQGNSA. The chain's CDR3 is CASSQGSGNNQPQHF. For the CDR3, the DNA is TGTGCCAGCAGCCAAGGAAGCGGGAACAATCAGCCCCAGCATTTT.

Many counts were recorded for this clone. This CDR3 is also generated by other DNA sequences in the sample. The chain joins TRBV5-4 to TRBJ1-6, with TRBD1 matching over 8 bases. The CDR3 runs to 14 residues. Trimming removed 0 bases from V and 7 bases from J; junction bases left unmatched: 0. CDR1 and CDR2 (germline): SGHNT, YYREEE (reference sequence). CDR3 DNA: TGTGCCAGCAGCTTGGGACAGGGGAATTCACCCCTCCACTTT. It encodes CASSLGQGNSPLHF.

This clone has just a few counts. CDR3 region: CASSSYSGTEAFF. The CDR3 bases are TGTGCCAGCAGCTCCTACTCGGGCACTGAAGCTTTCTTT. The chain carries TRBV13 and TRBJ1-1, with unresolved D. The CDR3 covers 13 residues. Germline loops: CDR1 PRHDT, CDR2 FYEKMQ (reference sequence). The ends were cut back, 4 bases at V and 4 bases at J, with 10 bases in the middle.

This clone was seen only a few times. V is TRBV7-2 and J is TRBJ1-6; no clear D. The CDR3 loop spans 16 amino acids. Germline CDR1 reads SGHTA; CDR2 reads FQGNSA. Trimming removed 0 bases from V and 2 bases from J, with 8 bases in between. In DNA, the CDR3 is TGTGCCAGCAGCTTAGCAGCGGGAACCTATAATTCACCCCTCCACTTT. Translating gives CASSLAAGTYNSPLHF. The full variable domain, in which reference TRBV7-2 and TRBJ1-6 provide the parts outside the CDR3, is GAGVSQSPSNKVTEKGKDVELRCDPISGHTALYWYRQSLGQGLEFLIYFQGNSAPDKSGLPSDRFSAERTGGSVSTLTIQRTQQEDSAVYLCASSLAAGTYNSPLHFGNGTRLTVT.

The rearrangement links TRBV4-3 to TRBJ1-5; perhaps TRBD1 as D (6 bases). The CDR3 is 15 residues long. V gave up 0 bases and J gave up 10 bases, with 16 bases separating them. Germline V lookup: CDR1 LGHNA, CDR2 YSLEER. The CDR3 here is CASSQDVGQLGPQHF. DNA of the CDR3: TGCGCCAGCAGCCAAGATGTAGGACAGCTAGGTCCCCAGCATTTT.

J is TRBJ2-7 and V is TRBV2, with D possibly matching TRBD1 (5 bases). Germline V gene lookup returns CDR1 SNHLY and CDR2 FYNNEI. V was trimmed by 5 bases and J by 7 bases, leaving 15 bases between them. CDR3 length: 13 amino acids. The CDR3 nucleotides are TGTGCCAGCAGTTTTGGACAAGGGGTTGAGCAGTACTTC. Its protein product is CASSFGQGVEQYF.

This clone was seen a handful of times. CDR3 residues: CAWRMSPSTSAYNSPLHF. The DNA for the CDR3 is TGTGCCTGGAGGATGAGCCCTTCAACCTCTGCTTATAATTCACCCCTCCACTTT. This rearrangement joins TRBV30 to TRBJ1-6; D is undetermined. V was shortened by 3 bases and J by 4 bases, with 22 bases between the two germline ends. The V gene's germline CDR1 is GTSNPN and CDR2 SVGIG (reference sequence). CDR3 length: 18 amino acids.

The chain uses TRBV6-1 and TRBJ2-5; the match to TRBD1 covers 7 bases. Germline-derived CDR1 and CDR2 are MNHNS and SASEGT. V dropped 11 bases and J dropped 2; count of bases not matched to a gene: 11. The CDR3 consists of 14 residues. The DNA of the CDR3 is TGTGCCTCGAGCCCGACAGGGACACAAGAGACCCAGTACTTC. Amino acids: CASSPTGTQETQYF.

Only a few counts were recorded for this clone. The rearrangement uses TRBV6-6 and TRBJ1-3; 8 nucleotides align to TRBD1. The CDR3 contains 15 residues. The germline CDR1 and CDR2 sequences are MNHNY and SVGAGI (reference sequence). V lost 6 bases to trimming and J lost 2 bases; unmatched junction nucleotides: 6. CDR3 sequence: CASRSQGAPGNTIYF. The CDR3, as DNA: TGTGCCAGCAGGTCCCAGGGGGCTCCTGGAAACACCATATATTTT.

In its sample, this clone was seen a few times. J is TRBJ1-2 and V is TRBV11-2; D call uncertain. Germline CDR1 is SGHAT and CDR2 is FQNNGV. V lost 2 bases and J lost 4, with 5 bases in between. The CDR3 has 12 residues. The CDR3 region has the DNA TGTGCCAGCAGCTTACCATCCTATGGCTACACCTTC. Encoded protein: CASSLPSYGYTF. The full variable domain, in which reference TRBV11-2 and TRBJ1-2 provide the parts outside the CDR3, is EAGVAQSPRYKIIEKRQSVAFWCNPISGHATLYWYQQILGQGPKLLIQFQNNGVVDDSQLPKDRFSAERLKGVDSTLKIQPAKLEDSAVYLCASSLPSYGYTFGSGTRLTVV.

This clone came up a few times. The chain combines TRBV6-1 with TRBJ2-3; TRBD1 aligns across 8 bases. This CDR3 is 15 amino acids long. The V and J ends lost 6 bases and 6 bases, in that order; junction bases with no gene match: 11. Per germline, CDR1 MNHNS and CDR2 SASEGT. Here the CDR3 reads CASSSGQAFIDTQYF. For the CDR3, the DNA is TGTGCCAGCAGCTCGGGACAGGCTTTCATCGATACGCAGTATTTT.

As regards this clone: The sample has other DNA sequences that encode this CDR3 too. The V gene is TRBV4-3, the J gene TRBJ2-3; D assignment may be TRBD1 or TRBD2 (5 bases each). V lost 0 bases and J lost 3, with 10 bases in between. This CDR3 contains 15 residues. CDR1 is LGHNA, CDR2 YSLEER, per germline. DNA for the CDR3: TGCGCCAGCAGCCAAGACGAGGGGCGGACAGATACGCAGTATTTT. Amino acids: CASSQDEGRTDTQYF.

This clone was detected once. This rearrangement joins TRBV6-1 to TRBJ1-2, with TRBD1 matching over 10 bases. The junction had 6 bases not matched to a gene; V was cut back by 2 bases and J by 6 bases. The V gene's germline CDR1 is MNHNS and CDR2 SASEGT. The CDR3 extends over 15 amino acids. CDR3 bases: TGTGCCAGCAGTGAAATCCTAGGGACAGGGGATGGCTACACCTTC. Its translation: CASSEILGTGDGYTF.

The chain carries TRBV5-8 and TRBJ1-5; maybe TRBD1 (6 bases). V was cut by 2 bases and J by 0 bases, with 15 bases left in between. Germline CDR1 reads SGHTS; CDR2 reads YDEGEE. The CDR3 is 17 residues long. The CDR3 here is CASSFTSGAYSNQPQHF. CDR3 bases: TGTGCCAGCAGCTTTACTTCAGGGGCTTATAGCAATCAGCCCCAGCATTTT. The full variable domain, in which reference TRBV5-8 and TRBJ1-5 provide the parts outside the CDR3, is EAGVTQSPTHLIKTRGQQATLRCSPISGHTSVYWYQQALGLGLQFLLWYDEGEERNRGNFPPRFSGRQFPNYSSELNVNALELEDSALYLCASSFTSGAYSNQPQHFGDGTRLSIL.

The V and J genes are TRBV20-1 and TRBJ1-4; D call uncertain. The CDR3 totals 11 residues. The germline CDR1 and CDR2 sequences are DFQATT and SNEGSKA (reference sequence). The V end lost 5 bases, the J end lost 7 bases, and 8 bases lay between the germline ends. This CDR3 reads CSAGSIEKLFF. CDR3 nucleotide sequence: TGCAGTGCTGGTAGTATTGAAAAACTGTTTTTT.